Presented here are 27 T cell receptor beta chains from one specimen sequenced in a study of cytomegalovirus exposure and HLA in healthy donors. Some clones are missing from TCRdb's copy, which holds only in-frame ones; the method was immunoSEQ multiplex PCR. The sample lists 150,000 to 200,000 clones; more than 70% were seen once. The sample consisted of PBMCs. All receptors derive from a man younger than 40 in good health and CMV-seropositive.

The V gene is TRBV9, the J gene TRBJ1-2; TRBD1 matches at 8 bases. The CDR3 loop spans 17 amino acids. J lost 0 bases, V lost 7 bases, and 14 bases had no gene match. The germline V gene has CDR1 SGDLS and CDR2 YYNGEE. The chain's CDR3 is CASSWTGSPVANYGYTF. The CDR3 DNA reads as TGTGCCAGCTCTTGGACAGGGTCACCCGTGGCTAACTATGGCTACACCTTC.

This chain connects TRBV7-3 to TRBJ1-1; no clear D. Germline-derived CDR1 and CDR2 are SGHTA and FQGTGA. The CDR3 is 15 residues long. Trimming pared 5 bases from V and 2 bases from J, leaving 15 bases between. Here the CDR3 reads CASSPAGRVNTEAFF. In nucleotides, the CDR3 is TGTGCCAGCAGCCCCGCCGGTCGGGTAAACACTGAAGCTTTCTTT.

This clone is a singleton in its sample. The CDR3 sequence: CASSLQGDYGYTF. CDR3 DNA sequence: TGCGCCAGCAGCTTACAGGGGGACTATGGCTACACCTTC. The chain employs TRBV5-1 and TRBJ1-2; 8 nucleotides line up with TRBD1. J lost 3 bases, V lost 2 bases, and 0 bases had no gene match. Germline V CDR1 and CDR2: SGHRS, YFSETQ. The CDR3 has 13 amino acids.

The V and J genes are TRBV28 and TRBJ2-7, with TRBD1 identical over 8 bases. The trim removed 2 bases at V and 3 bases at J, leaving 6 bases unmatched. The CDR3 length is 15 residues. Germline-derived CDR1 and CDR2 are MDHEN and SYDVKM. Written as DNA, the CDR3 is TGTGCCAGCAGTTTAAGGGAGGACAGGGTCTACGAGCAGTACTTC. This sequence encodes CASSLREDRVYEQYF. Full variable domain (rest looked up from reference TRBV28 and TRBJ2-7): DVKVTQSSRYLVKRTGEKVFLECVQDMDHENMFWYRQDPGLGLRLIYFSYDVKMKEKGDIPEGYSVSREKKERFSLILESASTNQTSMYLCASSLREDRVYEQYFGPGTRLTVT.

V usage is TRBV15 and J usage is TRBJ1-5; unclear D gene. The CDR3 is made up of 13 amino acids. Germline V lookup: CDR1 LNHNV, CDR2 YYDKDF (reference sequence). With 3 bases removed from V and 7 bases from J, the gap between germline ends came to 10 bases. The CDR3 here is CATSRAFSQPQHF. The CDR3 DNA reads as TGTGCCACCAGCAGGGCCTTTAGCCAGCCCCAGCATTTT.

The CDR3 bases are TGCGCCAGCAGCCAAGAAATCGTCAGGGGAGATACGCAGTATTTT. It codes for CASSQEIVRGDTQYF. The rearrangement joins TRBV4-1 to TRBJ2-3, with a weak D call TRBD1 (6 bases). V was clipped by 0 bases and J by 5 bases, with 12 bases between them. Germline CDR1 and CDR2: MGHRA and YSYEKL. This CDR3 has 15 amino acids.

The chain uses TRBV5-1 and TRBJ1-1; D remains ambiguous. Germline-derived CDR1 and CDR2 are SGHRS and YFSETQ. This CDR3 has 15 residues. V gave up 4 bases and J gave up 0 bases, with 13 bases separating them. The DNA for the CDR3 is TGCGCCAGCAGCGACACCCCACGTATGAACACTGAAGCTTTCTTT. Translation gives CASSDTPRMNTEAFF.

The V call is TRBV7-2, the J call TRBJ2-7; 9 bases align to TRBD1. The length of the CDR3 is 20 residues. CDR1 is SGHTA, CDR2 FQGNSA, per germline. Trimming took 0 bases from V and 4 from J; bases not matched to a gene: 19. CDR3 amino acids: CASSLAFRLPRQGVKYEQYF. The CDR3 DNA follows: TGTGCCAGCAGCTTAGCGTTCCGCCTTCCCCGACAGGGGGTAAAGTACGAGCAGTACTTC.

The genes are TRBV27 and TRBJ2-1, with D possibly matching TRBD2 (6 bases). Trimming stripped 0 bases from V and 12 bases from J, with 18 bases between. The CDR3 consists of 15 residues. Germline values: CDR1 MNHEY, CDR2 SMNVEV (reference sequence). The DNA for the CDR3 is TGTGCCAGCAGTTTATCCACCCGCCGGGGGAAGGCGCAGTTCTTC. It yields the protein CASSLSTRRGKAQFF.

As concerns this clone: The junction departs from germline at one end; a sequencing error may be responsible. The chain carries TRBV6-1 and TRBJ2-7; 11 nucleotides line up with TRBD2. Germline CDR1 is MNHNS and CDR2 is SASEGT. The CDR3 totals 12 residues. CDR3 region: CASTGLAETWNF. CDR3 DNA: TGTGCCAGCACGGGACTAGCGGAGACGTGGAACTTC.

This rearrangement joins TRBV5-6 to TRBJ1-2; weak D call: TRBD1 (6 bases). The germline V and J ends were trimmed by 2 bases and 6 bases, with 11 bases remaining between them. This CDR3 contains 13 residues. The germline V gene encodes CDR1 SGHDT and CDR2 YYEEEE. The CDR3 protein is CASSLAAGDGYTF. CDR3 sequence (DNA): TGTGCCAGCAGCTTAGCGGCAGGGGATGGCTACACCTTC.

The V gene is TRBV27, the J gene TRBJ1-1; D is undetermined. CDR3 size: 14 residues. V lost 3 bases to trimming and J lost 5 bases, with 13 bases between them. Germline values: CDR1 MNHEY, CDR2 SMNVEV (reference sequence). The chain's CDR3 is CASSLGGPGTEAFF. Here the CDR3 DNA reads TGTGCCAGCAGTTTGGGTGGCCCGGGTACTGAAGCTTTCTTT.

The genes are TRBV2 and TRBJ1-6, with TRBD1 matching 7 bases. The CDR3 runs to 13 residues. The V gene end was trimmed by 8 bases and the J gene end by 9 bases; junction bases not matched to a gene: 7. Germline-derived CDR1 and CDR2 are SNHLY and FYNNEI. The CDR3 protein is CASAPAGGSPLHF. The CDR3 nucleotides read TGTGCCAGCGCCCCAGCAGGGGGTTCACCCCTCCACTTT.

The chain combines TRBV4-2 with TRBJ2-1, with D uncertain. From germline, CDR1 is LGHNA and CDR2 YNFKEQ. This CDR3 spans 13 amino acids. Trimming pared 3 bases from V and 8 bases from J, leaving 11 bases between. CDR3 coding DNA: TGTGCCAGCAGCCATCCCGCAGGCGATGAGCAGTTCTTC. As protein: CASSHPAGDEQFF.

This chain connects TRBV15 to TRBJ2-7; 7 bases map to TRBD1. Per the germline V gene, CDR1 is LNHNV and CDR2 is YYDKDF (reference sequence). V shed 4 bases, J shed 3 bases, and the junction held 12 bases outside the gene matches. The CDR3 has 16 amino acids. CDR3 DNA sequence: TGTGCCACCAGCACACGAACAGGGGAACTAAACTACGAGCAGTACTTC. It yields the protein CATSTRTGELNYEQYF.

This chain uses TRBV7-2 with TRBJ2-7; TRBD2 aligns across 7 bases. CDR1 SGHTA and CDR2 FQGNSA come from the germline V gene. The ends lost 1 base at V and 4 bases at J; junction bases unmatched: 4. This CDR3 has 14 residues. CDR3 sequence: CASSLGRGGYEQYF. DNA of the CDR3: TGTGCCAGCAGCTTAGGCCGGGGAGGGTACGAGCAGTACTTC.

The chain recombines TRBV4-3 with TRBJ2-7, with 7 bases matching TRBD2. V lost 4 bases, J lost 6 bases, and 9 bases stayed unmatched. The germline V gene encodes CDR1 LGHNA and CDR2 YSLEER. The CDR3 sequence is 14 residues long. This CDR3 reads CASSPVGGFVEQYF. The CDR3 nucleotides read TGCGCCAGCAGCCCAGTCGGGGGGTTCGTCGAGCAGTACTTC.

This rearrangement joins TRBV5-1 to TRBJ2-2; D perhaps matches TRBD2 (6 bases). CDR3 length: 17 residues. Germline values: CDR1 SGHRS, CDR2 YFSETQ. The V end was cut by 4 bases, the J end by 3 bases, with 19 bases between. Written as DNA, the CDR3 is TGCGCCAGCAGCCGGGAGCCGGGGGTAATGGACACCGGGGAGCTGTTTTTT. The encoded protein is CASSREPGVMDTGELFF. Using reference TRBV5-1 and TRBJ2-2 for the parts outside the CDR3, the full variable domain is KAGVTQTPRYLIKTRGQQVTLSCSPISGHRSVSWYQQTPGQGLQFLFEYFSETQRNKGNFPGRFSGRQFSNSRSEMNVSTLELGDSALYLCASSREPGVMDTGELFFGEGSRLTVL.

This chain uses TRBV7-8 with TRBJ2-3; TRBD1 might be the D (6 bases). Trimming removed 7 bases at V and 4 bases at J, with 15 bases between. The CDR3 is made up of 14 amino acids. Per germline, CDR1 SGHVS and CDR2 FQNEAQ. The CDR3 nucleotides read TGTGCCAGCACTCAAACCCCAGGGGCAGATACGCAGTATTTT. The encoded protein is CASTQTPGADTQYF. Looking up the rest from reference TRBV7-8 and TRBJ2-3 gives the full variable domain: GAGVSQSPRYKVAKRGQDVALRCDPISGHVSLFWYQQALGQGPEFLTYFQNEAQLDKSGLPSDRFFAERPEGSVSTLKIQRTQQEDSAVYLCASTQTPGADTQYFGPGTRLTVL.

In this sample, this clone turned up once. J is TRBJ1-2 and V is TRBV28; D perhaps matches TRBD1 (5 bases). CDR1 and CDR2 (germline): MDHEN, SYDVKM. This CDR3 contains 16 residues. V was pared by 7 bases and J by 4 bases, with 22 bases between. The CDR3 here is CASTLWGGDGSYGYTF. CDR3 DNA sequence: TGTGCCAGCACCCTTTGGGGAGGGGATGGCAGCTATGGCTACACCTTC.

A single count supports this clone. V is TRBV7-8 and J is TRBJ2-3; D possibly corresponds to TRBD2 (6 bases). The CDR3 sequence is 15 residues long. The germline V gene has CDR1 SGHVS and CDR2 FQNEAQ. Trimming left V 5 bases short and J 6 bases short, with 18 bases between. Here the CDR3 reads CASSPLLALGDTQYF. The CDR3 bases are TGTGCCAGCAGCCCCTTACTAGCCCTCGGTGATACGCAGTATTTT. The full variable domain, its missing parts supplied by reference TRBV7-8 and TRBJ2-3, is GAGVSQSPRYKVAKRGQDVALRCDPISGHVSLFWYQQALGQGPEFLTYFQNEAQLDKSGLPSDRFFAERPEGSVSTLKIQRTQQEDSAVYLCASSPLLALGDTQYFGPGTRLTVL.

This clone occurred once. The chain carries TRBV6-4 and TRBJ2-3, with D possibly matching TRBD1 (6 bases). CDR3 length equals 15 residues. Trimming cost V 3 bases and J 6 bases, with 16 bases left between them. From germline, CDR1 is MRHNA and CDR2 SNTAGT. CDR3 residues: CASSDTGYPWDTQYF. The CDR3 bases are TGTGCCAGCAGTGATACAGGGTATCCTTGGGATACGCAGTATTTT.

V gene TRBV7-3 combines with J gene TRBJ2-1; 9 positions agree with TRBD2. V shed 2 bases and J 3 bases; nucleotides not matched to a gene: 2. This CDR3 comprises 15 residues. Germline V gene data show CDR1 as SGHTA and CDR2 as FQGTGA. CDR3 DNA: TGTGCCAGCAGCTTAGTAGCGGGAGACTACAATGAGCAGTTCTTC. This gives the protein CASSLVAGDYNEQFF.

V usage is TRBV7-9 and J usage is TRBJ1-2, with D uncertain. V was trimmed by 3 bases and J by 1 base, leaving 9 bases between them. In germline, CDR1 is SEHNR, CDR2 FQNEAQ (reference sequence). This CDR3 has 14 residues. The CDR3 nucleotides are TGTGCCAGCAGCTTCAATCAGATTAACTATGGCTACACCTTC. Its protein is CASSFNQINYGYTF.

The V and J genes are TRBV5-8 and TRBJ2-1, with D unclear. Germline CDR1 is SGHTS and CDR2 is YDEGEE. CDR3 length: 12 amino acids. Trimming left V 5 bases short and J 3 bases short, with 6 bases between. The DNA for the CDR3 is TGTGCCAGCAGGTCCCTCTACAATGAGCAGTTCTTC. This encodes CASRSLYNEQFF.

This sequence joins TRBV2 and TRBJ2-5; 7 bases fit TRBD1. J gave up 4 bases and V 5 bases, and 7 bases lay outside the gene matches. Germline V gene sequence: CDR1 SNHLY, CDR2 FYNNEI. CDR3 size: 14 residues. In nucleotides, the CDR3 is TGTGCCAGCAGTCGGGACAGTTTATTAGAGACCCAGTACTTC. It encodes CASSRDSLLETQYF.

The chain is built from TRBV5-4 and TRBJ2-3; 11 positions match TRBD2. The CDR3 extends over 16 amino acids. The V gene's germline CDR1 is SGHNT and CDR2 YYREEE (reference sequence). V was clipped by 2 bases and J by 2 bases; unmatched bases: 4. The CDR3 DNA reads TGTGCCAGCAGCTTTTTAGCGGGAGGGAACACAGATACGCAGTATTTT. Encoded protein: CASSFLAGGNTDTQYF.